This TCR beta chain originates from a study of blood T cell repertoires in COVID-19. Sequenced by immunoSEQ multiplex PCR; TCRdb stores in-frame clones only, minus some. The sample includes under 300,000 clones, approximately 90% of them seen just once. CDR1 is SQVTM and CDR2 is ANQGSEA in the germline V gene. Unmatched junction bases numbered 12, after V lost 4 bases and J lost 1 base. The CDR3 totals 16 residues. The sample was PBMCs or T cells enriched from blood (not recorded which). The chain couples TRBV29-1 to TRBJ2-5, with 7 bases fitting TRBD2. The sequence was collected from a man in his forties or fifties who had recovered from COVID-19. CDR3 protein: CSVAVLFGGGQETQYF. CDR3 in DNA: TGCAGCGTTGCTGTTTTATTTGGGGGGGGCCAAGAGACCCAGTACTTC.